Below are 30 T cell receptor beta chains sequenced from a single sample in a study of Ad26.COV2.S vaccination and SARS-CoV-2 variants. Treatment specified: over 15 received Ad26.COV2.S at low or high dose, single or two shots; 5 received placebo; per-sample allocation not given. The study sampled participants on day 63 after the first vaccine or placebo injection. TCRdb's copy holds only in-frame clones and misses some; the assay was immunoSEQ multiplex PCR. The table has some 460,000 clones, roughly nine tenths seen once; the top ten hold 1.7%. The source was peripheral blood, collected in a trial of Ad26.COV2.S vaccine versus placebo. Every receptor here comes from a person between 18 and 65 years old who received the Ad26.COV2.S COVID-19 vaccine or a placebo.

The gene calls are TRBV18 and TRBJ1-1; D perhaps matches TRBD1 (5 bases). The V gene lost 2 bases and the J gene lost 5 bases, with 9 bases spanning the gap. The germline V gene has CDR1 KGHSH and CDR2 LQKENI. This CDR3 is 13 amino acids long. Written as DNA, the CDR3 is TGTGCCAGCTCACCAGGGGCGGAGACTGAAGCTTTCTTT. It codes for CASSPGAETEAFF. Supplemented by reference TRBV18 and TRBJ1-1, the full variable domain reads NAGVMQNPRHLVRRRGQEARLRCSPMKGHSHVYWYRQLPEEGLKFMVYLQKENIIDESGMPKERFSAEFPKEGPSILRIQQVVRGDSAAYFCASSPGAETEAFFGQGTRLTVV.

This clone was seen a single time. The rearrangement links TRBV27 to TRBJ1-6, with D tentatively TRBD1 (6 bases). The CDR3 runs 14 residues. V lost 0 bases and J 15 bases, leaving 15 bases between the germline ends. Germline V lookup: CDR1 MNHEY, CDR2 SMNVEV (reference sequence). The CDR3 DNA follows: TGTGCCAGCAGTTTATCGTATGGGGGGCTCGTCCTCCACTTT. Encoded protein: CASSLSYGGLVLHF.

This clone was seen more than once but under ten times. J is TRBJ1-4 and V is TRBV2; D is unclear. Per the germline V gene, CDR1 is SNHLY and CDR2 is FYNNEI. This CDR3 contains 16 residues. The V end lost 0 bases, the J end lost 6 bases, and 14 bases lay between the germline ends. The CDR3 spells CASSEALSGSDEKLFF. Written as DNA, the CDR3 is TGTGCCAGCAGTGAAGCGCTTAGTGGATCTGATGAAAAACTGTTTTTT.

This chain links TRBV6-5 with TRBJ1-6; D uncertain. The CDR3 is 16 amino acids. CDR1 and CDR2 (germline): MNHEY, SVGAGI. Trimming took 0 bases from V and 5 from J, leaving 11 bases between them. For the CDR3, the DNA is TGTGCCAGCAGTTACTCGAGGCAGTCCCATAATTCACCCCTCCACTTT. Translated, it gives CASSYSRQSHNSPLHF.

The V gene is TRBV4-2, the J gene TRBJ2-5, with 12 nucleotides matching TRBD2. Trimming removed 0 bases from V and 3 bases from J; junction bases left unmatched: 11. From germline, CDR1 is LGHNA and CDR2 YNFKEQ. The CDR3 has 19 amino acids. The CDR3 sequence: CASSQELFPRTSGEETQYF. The DNA of the CDR3 is TGTGCCAGCAGCCAAGAATTATTTCCCCGGACTAGCGGGGAAGAGACCCAGTACTTC.

This chain connects TRBV18 to TRBJ2-1, with D perhaps TRBD2 (5 bases). Looked up from germline, CDR1 is KGHSH and CDR2 is LQKENI. This CDR3 has 14 amino acids. V dropped 6 bases and J dropped 5 bases, with 14 bases sitting between them. The CDR3 coding sequence is TGTGCCAGCTCTCGACTAAACCAAAACAATGAGCAGTTCTTC. Its translation is CASSRLNQNNEQFF.

The chain couples TRBV28 to TRBJ2-5; D is perhaps TRBD1 or TRBD2 (5 bases each). Looked up from germline, CDR1 is MDHEN and CDR2 is SYDVKM. CDR3 length equals 16 residues. The germline V and J ends were trimmed by 2 bases and 6 bases, with 19 bases remaining between them. The CDR3 DNA sequence: TGTGCCAGCAGTTTAGCCGGGACCCCCATCGGGAAGACCCAGTACTTC. Translation: CASSLAGTPIGKTQYF.

V and J are TRBV18 and TRBJ1-1, with D possibly TRBD1 on 5 matching bases. From germline, CDR1 is KGHSH and CDR2 LQKENI. This CDR3 has 15 residues. With 3 bases removed from V and 4 bases from J, the gap between germline ends came to 15 bases. The CDR3: CASSPPIAGGTEAFF. The CDR3 bases are TGTGCCAGCTCACCCCCGATAGCCGGGGGCACTGAAGCTTTCTTT. Drawing the rest from reference TRBV18 and TRBJ1-1, the complete variable domain is NAGVMQNPRHLVRRRGQEARLRCSPMKGHSHVYWYRQLPEEGLKFMVYLQKENIIDESGMPKERFSAEFPKEGPSILRIQQVVRGDSAAYFCASSPPIAGGTEAFFGQGTRLTVV.

This chain links TRBV6-5 with TRBJ2-7, with D perhaps TRBD1 or TRBD2 (7 bases each). CDR3 length: 16 amino acids. Per germline, CDR1 MNHEY and CDR2 SVGAGI. With 0 bases removed from V and 4 bases from J, the gap between germline ends came to 16 bases. CDR3 in DNA: TGTGCCAGCAGTTACTCCGGCGCAGGGGGGGGGTACGAGCAGTACTTC. Translated, it gives CASSYSGAGGGYEQYF.

The rearrangement uses TRBV18 and TRBJ2-1; either TRBD1 or TRBD2 may fit D (5 bases each). Germline V gives CDR1 KGHSH, CDR2 LQKENI. V was clipped by 2 bases and J by 0 bases, with 11 bases between them. The CDR3 contains 16 residues. The CDR3 DNA follows: TGTGCCAGCTCACCATCCGGGGCGAGCTCCTACAATGAGCAGTTCTTC. It specifies CASSPSGASSYNEQFF.

This clone was recorded once. The V call is TRBV11-2, the J call TRBJ2-5; 8 bases line up with TRBD1. J gave up 4 bases and V 2 bases, and 12 bases lay outside the gene matches. There are 17 residues in the CDR3. Looked up from germline, CDR1 is SGHAT and CDR2 is FQNNGV. CDR3 residues: CASSLFRGLSGRETQYF. The CDR3 DNA reads as TGTGCCAGCAGCTTATTCAGGGGGCTTTCGGGAAGAGAGACCCAGTACTTC. The whole variable domain, remainder taken from reference TRBV11-2 and TRBJ2-5, is EAGVAQSPRYKIIEKRQSVAFWCNPISGHATLYWYQQILGQGPKLLIQFQNNGVVDDSQLPKDRFSAERLKGVDSTLKIQPAKLEDSAVYLCASSLFRGLSGRETQYFGPGTRLLVL.

This clone was detected once. The rearrangement joins TRBV10-3 to TRBJ1-5; 7 nucleotides match TRBD1. The CDR3 consists of 14 residues. Germline V gene sequence: CDR1 ENHRY, CDR2 SYGVKD. V lost 4 bases, J lost 4 bases, and 4 bases stayed unmatched. CDR3 in amino acids: CAISGRGGNQPQHF. The CDR3 nucleotides read TGTGCCATCAGTGGCAGGGGGGGGAATCAGCCCCAGCATTTT.

This clone was detected once. The rearrangement uses TRBV11-2 and TRBJ1-1; D call uncertain. The CDR3 consists of 13 residues. V dropped 5 bases and J dropped 0 bases, with 7 bases sitting between them. Germline V gene sequence: CDR1 SGHAT, CDR2 FQNNGV. This CDR3 is CASSITVNTEAFF. The CDR3 region has the DNA TGTGCCAGCAGCATCACAGTGAACACTGAAGCTTTCTTT.

This chain joins TRBV4-1 and TRBJ2-3; D uncertain. Germline CDR1 reads MGHRA; CDR2 reads YSYEKL. This CDR3 has 17 residues. Trimming stripped 0 bases from V and 1 base from J, with 14 bases between. CDR3 loop: CASSQDGLRIGTDTQYF. Written as DNA, the CDR3 is TGCGCCAGCAGCCAAGATGGCCTTAGGATAGGCACAGATACGCAGTATTTT.

The gene calls are TRBV19 and TRBJ1-6; 8 positions agree with TRBD1. CDR1 and CDR2 (germline): LNHDA, SQIVND (reference sequence). The trim removed 7 bases at V and 9 bases at J, leaving 8 bases unmatched. The CDR3 totals 14 residues. The DNA for the CDR3 is TGTGCCAGTACTGGACAGGGAACCAGTTCACCCCTCCACTTT. It yields the protein CASTGQGTSSPLHF.

This chain joins TRBV10-3 and TRBJ2-1, with TRBD2 matching 12 bases. This CDR3 is built from 18 residues. CDR1 and CDR2 (germline): ENHRY, SYGVKD. Losses at the gene ends were 4 bases for V and 3 bases for J; bases not matched to a gene: 10. In DNA, the CDR3 is TGTGCCATCAGTGGTGCGACTAGCGGGAGAGCGGTCTACAATGAGCAGTTCTTC. This codes for CAISGATSGRAVYNEQFF.

V usage is TRBV15 and J usage is TRBJ1-5; D unclear. V gave up 0 bases and J gave up 1 base, with 10 bases separating them. The germline gives CDR1 LNHNV, CDR2 YYDKDF (reference sequence). This CDR3 contains 16 residues. The CDR3 here is CATSRDYPESNQPQHF. CDR3 nucleotides: TGTGCCACCAGCAGAGATTACCCTGAAAGCAATCAGCCCCAGCATTTT.

V is TRBV30 and J is TRBJ1-1; D is unclear. Germline CDR1 GTSNPN, CDR2 SVGIG (reference sequence). This CDR3 has 14 residues. The V end was cut by 4 bases, the J end by 1 base, with 13 bases between. DNA for the CDR3: TGTGCCTGGAAAAACCTCGGAGGGAACACTGAAGCTTTCTTT. Translating it yields CAWKNLGGNTEAFF.

The CDR3, as DNA: TGTGCCAGCAGCTTAGCGGGGACTAGAGGCCCAGATACGCAGTATTTT. The encoded protein is CASSLAGTRGPDTQYF. This chain uses TRBV7-2 with TRBJ2-3, with TRBD2 matching over 8 bases. The CDR3 length is 16 residues. The trim removed 0 bases at V and 4 bases at J, leaving 6 bases unmatched. CDR1 SGHTA and CDR2 FQGNSA come from the germline V gene.

This rearrangement joins TRBV25-1 to TRBJ2-6; D gene unclear. CDR1 is MGHDK and CDR2 is SYGVNS in the germline V gene. Trimming removed 4 bases from V and 0 bases from J, with 16 bases in between. This CDR3 region has 18 residues. CDR3 protein: CASSVPSSSYSGANVLTF. CDR3 in DNA: TGTGCCAGCAGTGTTCCTAGTTCTTCTTACTCTGGGGCCAACGTCCTGACTTTC. Full variable domain (missing parts from reference TRBV25-1 and TRBJ2-6): EADIYQTPRYLVIGTGKKITLECSQTMGHDKMYWYQQDPGMELHLIHYSYGVNSTEKGDLSSESTVSRIRTEHFPLTLESARPSHTSQYLCASSVPSSSYSGANVLTFGAGSRLTVL.

This sequence joins TRBV5-1 and TRBJ2-2, with D maybe TRBD2 (6 bases). CDR3 size: 17 residues. Deletions cut 0 bases from V and 4 bases from J, with 16 bases between. In germline, CDR1 is SGHRS, CDR2 YFSETQ. The CDR3 coding sequence is TGCGCCAGCAGCTTGGGCGGGAACTCCGTACTCACCGGGGAGCTGTTTTTT. Protein sequence: CASSLGGNSVLTGELFF.

J is TRBJ2-1 and V is TRBV5-1; 8 bases agree with TRBD2. The length of the CDR3 is 16 residues. Trimming removed 4 bases from V and 4 bases from J; junction bases left unmatched: 10. CDR1 is SGHRS and CDR2 is YFSETQ in the germline V gene. The CDR3, as DNA: TGCGCCAGCAGCATTGGCGGGGGGACGATTTACAATGAGCAGTTCTTC. Translating gives CASSIGGGTIYNEQFF.

Worth noting for this clone: Other nucleotide sequences from this sample produce the same CDR3. The genes are TRBV9 and TRBJ1-1; a possible D gene is TRBD1 (5 bases). The CDR3 has 16 amino acids. Trimming took off 0 bases at V and 2 bases at J, with 14 bases between the two ends. Germline lookup yields CDR1 SGDLS and CDR2 YYNGEE. The CDR3 nucleotides are TGTGCCAGCAGCGTAGCGGGGGGAGGACTTAACACTGAAGCTTTCTTT. This translates into CASSVAGGGLNTEAFF.

The CDR3 DNA is TGTGCCAGCAGCATGGTGGGACAGGGAAAAAGTGCCGGGGAGCTGTTTTTT. Protein sequence: CASSMVGQGKSAGELFF. This chain connects TRBV21-1 to TRBJ2-2; TRBD1 is the table's D call, not checked against the DNA. TRBV21-1 is reported as a pseudogene. The CDR3 sequence is 17 residues long.

J is TRBJ2-1 and V is TRBV30; D is perhaps TRBD1 (6 bases). V lost 2 bases to trimming and J lost 0 bases, with 14 bases between them. CDR1 and CDR2 from the germline V gene are GTSNPN and SVGIG (reference sequence). This CDR3 spans 16 amino acids. DNA for the CDR3: TGTGCCTGGAGTTTCAGGGGCTTGAGCTCCTACAATGAGCAGTTCTTC. Encoded protein: CAWSFRGLSSYNEQFF.

The chain uses TRBV30 and TRBJ1-1, with 8 bases identical to TRBD1. Germline assignment: CDR1 GTSNPN and CDR2 SVGIG (reference sequence). V was clipped by 3 bases and J by 4 bases; unmatched bases: 4. The CDR3 consists of 13 residues. The CDR3 reads CAWSRGRSTEAFF. CDR3 DNA sequence: TGTGCCTGGAGCAGGGGGCGAAGCACTGAAGCTTTCTTT.

The chain is built from TRBV27 and TRBJ1-3, with 11 bases identical to TRBD1. Germline V gene lookup returns CDR1 MNHEY and CDR2 SMNVEV (reference sequence). Trimming took 6 bases from V and 0 from J; bases not matched to a gene: 7. There are 17 residues in the CDR3. The DNA for the CDR3 is TGTGCCAGCAGCAGGACAGGGGGCCCATTCTCTGGAAACACCATATATTTT. Its protein product is CASSRTGGPFSGNTIYF.

This clone was detected only a few times. The chain uses TRBV10-1 and TRBJ2-7; 8 bases are a match to TRBD2. CDR3 length: 16 residues. Per the germline V gene, CDR1 is WNHNN and CDR2 is SYGVQD (reference sequence). With 0 bases clipped from V and 2 bases from J, the junction kept 6 bases outside the gene matches. The CDR3 is CASSESVAGSPYEQYF. In nucleotides, the CDR3 is TGCGCCAGCAGTGAGTCGGTAGCGGGAAGTCCCTACGAGCAGTACTTC.

This chain connects TRBV2 to TRBJ2-5; TRBD2 matches 12 bases. V gave up 11 bases and J gave up 5 bases; unmatched junction bases: 6. Germline CDR1 reads SNHLY; CDR2 reads FYNNEI. This CDR3 region has 13 residues. This chain's CDR3 is CADRTSGAETQYF. CDR3 bases: TGTGCCGACCGGACTAGCGGGGCGGAGACCCAGTACTTC.

The chain's CDR3 is CASSDRGTVVLAKNIQYF. Written as DNA, the CDR3 is TGTGCCAGCAGTGACCGGGGGACAGTTGTACTAGCCAAAAACATTCAGTACTTC. The chain combines TRBV6-1 with TRBJ2-4; perhaps TRBD1 as D (7 bases). This CDR3 has 18 residues. The ends were cut back, 3 bases at V and 0 bases at J, with 18 bases in the middle. Per the germline V gene, CDR1 is MNHNS and CDR2 is SASEGT.